Presented here are 5 T cell receptor beta chains from one specimen sequenced in a study of shared clonotypes between healthy human individuals. Only in-frame clones appear in the TCRdb table, and some are missing; sequencing was by immunoSEQ multiplex PCR. The table has hundreds of thousands of clones, approximately 97% seen once. The material sequenced was memory CD8+ T cells sorted from blood. Described subset: CD45RO+ cells pooled with CCR7-negative TemRA cells. The receptors originated from a man aged 30 to 39 in good health.

The chain joins TRBV4-2 to TRBJ2-5, with TRBD2 matching 13 bases. Germline-derived CDR1 and CDR2 are LGHNA and YNFKEQ. V shed 3 bases and J 5 bases; nucleotides not matched to a gene: 12. This CDR3 is 18 amino acids long. CDR3 sequence: CASSQETSGRALWETQYF. Here the CDR3 DNA reads TGTGCCAGCAGCCAGGAAACTAGCGGGAGGGCCCTCTGGGAGACCCAGTACTTC.

The chain recombines TRBV27 with TRBJ1-4, with 9 bases aligning to TRBD1. Unmatched junction bases numbered 12, after V lost 3 bases and J lost 7 bases. Germline assignment: CDR1 MNHEY and CDR2 SMNVEV (reference sequence). There are 17 residues in the CDR3. The DNA for the CDR3 is TGTGCCAGCAGTTTCCGCACAGGGGGCGGACGGGGTGAAAAACTGTTTTTT. Amino acid sequence: CASSFRTGGGRGEKLFF.

The chain couples TRBV6-1 to TRBJ1-2; D gene ambiguous. The CDR3 runs to 11 residues. The ends were cut back, 6 bases at V and 8 bases at J, with 10 bases in the middle. Germline V lookup: CDR1 MNHNS, CDR2 SASEGT. CDR3 nucleotide sequence: TGTGCCAGCAGGGGCGACGAAGGCTACACCTTC. It translates to CASRGDEGYTF.

The gene calls are TRBV7-3 and TRBJ2-5, with D perhaps matching TRBD2 (6 bases). This CDR3 comprises 15 residues. Germline V CDR1 and CDR2: SGHTA, FQGTGA. V was pared by 5 bases and J by 2 bases, with 15 bases between. The CDR3 sequence is CASSPRGWGQETQYF. The CDR3, as DNA: TGTGCCAGCAGCCCCCGGGGGTGGGGTCAAGAGACCCAGTACTTC.

The genes are TRBV11-2 and TRBJ1-5, with unresolved D. Trimming removed 11 bases from V and 3 bases from J, with 8 bases in between. Germline values: CDR1 SGHAT, CDR2 FQNNGV. This CDR3 has 11 residues. The CDR3 reads CASGNNQPQHF. The CDR3 nucleotides read TGTGCCTCAGGCAACAATCAGCCCCAGCATTTT. Variable domain in full (rest from reference TRBV11-2 and TRBJ1-5): EAGVAQSPRYKIIEKRQSVAFWCNPISGHATLYWYQQILGQGPKLLIQFQNNGVVDDSQLPKDRFSAERLKGVDSTLKIQPAKLEDSAVYLCASGNNQPQHFGDGTRLSIL.